Detailed here is one T cell receptor beta chain. What it recognizes is unknown. The cDNA was synthesized by 5'RACE incorporating 10-nucleotide random UMIs. Each CDR3 protein gets one entry after TCRdb re-called the 5' RACE reads with MiXCR. This sample has 50,000 to 85,000 distinct CDR3 sequences, with roughly 5% found just once. V lost 4 bases and J lost 5; bases outside the gene matches: 9. Germline V lookup: CDR1 SGHRS, CDR2 YFSETQ. This CDR3 contains 15 residues. The data derive from a study of neurological immune-mediated disorders. Findings and limits, study-wide: TCR-beta repertoires seemed private in all groups, with no expanded CDR3 amino acid sequences shared.

This receptor was identified in a woman aged 25 to 39 with multiple sclerosis. The chain carries TRBV5-1 and TRBJ2-5; TRBD1 agrees at 9 bases. Sequencing was done on a sample of PBMCs. In DNA, the CDR3 is TGCGCCAGCAGCCCCCTACAGGGGGCAGAGGAGACCCAGTACTTC. Protein product: CASSPLQGAEETQYF.